The clone carrying this T cell receptor (beta chain) was detected only a few times. Its specificity is unknown. The germline CDR1 and CDR2 sequences are SGHDN and FVKESK. Trimming cost V 2 bases and J 1 base, with 8 bases left between them. There are 14 residues in the CDR3. The data were taken from a study of T cells in Graves' hyperthyroidism and ophthalmopathy. The study's findings and limits: Ophthalmopathy cases were set apart from stable hyperthyroidism by a 13 V-J model.

The CDR3 regions of TCR beta were amplified from RNA transcripts. TCR CDR3 regions were first amplified by RT-PCR with HTBI primers. MiXCR, run by TCRdb on the multiplex PCR reads, gives a single entry per CDR3 protein. The table has roughly 580,000 distinct CDR3 sequences, around 14% seen once; the top ten hold more than 5%. The source of this sequence is a woman aged 25 to 39 with Graves' hyperthyroidism that later progressed to Graves' ophthalmopathy. The chain joins TRBV14 to TRBJ1-1; D not certain. The sample was blood. CDR3 in amino acids: CASSQIRQNTEAFF. For the CDR3, the DNA is TGTGCCAGCAGCCAAATAAGACAGAACACTGAAGCTTTCTTT.